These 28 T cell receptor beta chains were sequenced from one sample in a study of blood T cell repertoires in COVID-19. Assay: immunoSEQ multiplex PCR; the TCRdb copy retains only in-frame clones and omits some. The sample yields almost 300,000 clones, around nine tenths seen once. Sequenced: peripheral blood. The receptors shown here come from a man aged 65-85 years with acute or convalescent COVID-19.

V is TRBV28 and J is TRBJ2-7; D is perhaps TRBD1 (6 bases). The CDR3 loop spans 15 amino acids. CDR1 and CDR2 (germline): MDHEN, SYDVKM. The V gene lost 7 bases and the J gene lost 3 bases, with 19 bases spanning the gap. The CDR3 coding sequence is TGTGCCAGCAAGAATTCAGGGGTTACACACTACGAGCAGTACTTC. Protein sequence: CASKNSGVTHYEQYF.

CDR3 nucleotide sequence: TGTGCCAGCAGTCATACGGACAGGGACAATGAGCAGTTCTTC. Protein product: CASSHTDRDNEQFF. This chain connects TRBV28 to TRBJ2-1; 8 positions agree with TRBD1. This CDR3 has 14 amino acids. With 5 bases clipped from V and 5 bases from J, the junction kept 5 bases outside the gene matches. The germline CDR1 and CDR2 sequences are MDHEN and SYDVKM.

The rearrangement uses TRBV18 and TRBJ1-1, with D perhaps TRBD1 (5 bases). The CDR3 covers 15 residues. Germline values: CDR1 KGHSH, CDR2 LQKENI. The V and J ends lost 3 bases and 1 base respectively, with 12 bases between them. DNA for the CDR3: TGTGCCAGCTCACCGCCTTACGGGGGGAACACTGAAGCTTTCTTT. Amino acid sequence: CASSPPYGGNTEAFF.

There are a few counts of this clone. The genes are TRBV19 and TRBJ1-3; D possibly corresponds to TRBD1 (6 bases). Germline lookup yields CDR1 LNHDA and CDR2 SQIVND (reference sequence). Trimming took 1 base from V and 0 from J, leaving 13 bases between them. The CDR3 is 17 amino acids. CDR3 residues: CASSIGLTGLSGNTIYF. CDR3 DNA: TGTGCCAGTAGTATAGGGCTCACAGGGCTCTCTGGAAACACCATATATTTT.

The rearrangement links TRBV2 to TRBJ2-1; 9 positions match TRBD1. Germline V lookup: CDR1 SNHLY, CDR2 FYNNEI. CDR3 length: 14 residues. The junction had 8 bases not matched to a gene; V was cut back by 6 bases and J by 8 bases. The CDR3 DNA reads TGTGCCAGCAGACCGGGACAGGGTCTTGATGAGCAGTTCTTC. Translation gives CASRPGQGLDEQFF.

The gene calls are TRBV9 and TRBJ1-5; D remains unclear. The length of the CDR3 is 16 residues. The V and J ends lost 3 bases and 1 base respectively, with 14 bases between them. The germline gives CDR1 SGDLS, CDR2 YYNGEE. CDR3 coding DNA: TGTGCCAGCAGCGGACCCGGAACGGGGAGCAATCAGCCCCAGCATTTT. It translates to CASSGPGTGSNQPQHF.

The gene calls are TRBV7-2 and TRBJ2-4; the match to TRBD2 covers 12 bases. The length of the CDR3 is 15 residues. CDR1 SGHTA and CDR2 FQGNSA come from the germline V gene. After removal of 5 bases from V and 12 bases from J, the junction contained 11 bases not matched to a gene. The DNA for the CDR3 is TGTGCCAGCAGCACTAGCGGGGGGTCTATCCTCGGTCAGTACTTC. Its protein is CASSTSGGSILGQYF. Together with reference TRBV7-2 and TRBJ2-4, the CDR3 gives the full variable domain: GAGVSQSPSNKVTEKGKDVELRCDPISGHTALYWYRQSLGQGLEFLIYFQGNSAPDKSGLPSDRFSAERTGGSVSTLTIQRTQQEDSAVYLCASSTSGGSILGQYFGAGTRLSVL.

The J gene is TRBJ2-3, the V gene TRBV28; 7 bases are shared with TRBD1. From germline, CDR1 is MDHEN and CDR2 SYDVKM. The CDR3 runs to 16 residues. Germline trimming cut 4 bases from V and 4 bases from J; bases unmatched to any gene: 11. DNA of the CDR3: TGTGCCAGCAGTTCCCCCGGACAGGATAAACCAGATACGCAGTATTTT. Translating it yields CASSSPGQDKPDTQYF.

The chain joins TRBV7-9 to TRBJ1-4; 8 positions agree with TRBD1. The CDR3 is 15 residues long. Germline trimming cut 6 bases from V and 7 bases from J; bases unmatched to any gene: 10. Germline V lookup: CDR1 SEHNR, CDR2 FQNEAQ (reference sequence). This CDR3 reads CASRPDRGRAEKLFF. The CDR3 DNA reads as TGTGCCAGCAGACCCGACAGGGGTAGGGCTGAAAAACTGTTTTTT.

CDR3: CASSLLDRDYGYTF. The CDR3 DNA sequence: TGTGCCAGCAGCTTGCTGGACAGGGATTATGGCTACACCTTC. The chain combines TRBV5-8 with TRBJ1-2; 8 bases align to TRBD1. The CDR3 spans 14 residues. Trimming took 1 base from V and 5 from J; bases not matched to a gene: 4. CDR1 SGHTS and CDR2 YDEGEE come from the germline V gene.

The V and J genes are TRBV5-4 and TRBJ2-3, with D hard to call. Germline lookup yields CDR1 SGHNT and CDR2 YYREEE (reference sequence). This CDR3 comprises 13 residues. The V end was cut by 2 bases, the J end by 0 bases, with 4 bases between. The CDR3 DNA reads TGTGCCAGCAGCTTCCCTAGCACAGATACGCAGTATTTT. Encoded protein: CASSFPSTDTQYF.

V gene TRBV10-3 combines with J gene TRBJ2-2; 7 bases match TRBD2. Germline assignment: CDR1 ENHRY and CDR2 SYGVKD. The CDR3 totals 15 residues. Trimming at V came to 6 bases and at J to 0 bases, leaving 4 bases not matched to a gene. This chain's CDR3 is CAISSGTTNTGELFF. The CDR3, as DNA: TGTGCCATCAGCTCCGGGACTACGAACACCGGGGAGCTGTTTTTT.

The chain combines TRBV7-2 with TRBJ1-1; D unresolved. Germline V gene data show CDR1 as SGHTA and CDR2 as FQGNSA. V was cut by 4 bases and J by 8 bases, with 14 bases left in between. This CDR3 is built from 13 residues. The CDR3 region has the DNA TGTGCCAGCAGCTCTCAGGTGGGTGGGGAAGCTTTCTTT. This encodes CASSSQVGGEAFF.

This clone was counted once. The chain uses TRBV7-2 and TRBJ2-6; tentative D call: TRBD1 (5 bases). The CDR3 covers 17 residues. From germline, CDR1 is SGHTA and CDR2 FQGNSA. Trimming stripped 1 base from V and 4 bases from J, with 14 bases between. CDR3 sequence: CASSLGTGLAGANVLTF. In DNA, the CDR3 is TGTGCCAGCAGCTTAGGTACAGGTCTGGCGGGGGCCAACGTCCTGACTTTC. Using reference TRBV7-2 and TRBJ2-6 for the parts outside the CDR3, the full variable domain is GAGVSQSPSNKVTEKGKDVELRCDPISGHTALYWYRQSLGQGLEFLIYFQGNSAPDKSGLPSDRFSAERTGGSVSTLTIQRTQQEDSAVYLCASSLGTGLAGANVLTFGAGSRLTVL.

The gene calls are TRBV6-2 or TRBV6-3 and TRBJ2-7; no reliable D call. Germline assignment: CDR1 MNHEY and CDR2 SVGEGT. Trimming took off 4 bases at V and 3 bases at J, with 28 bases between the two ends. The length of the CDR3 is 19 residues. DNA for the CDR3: TGTGCCAGCAGTTTCAACCCTTCAGCCCCAGGATCCCATTACTACGAGCAGTACTTC. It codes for CASSFNPSAPGSHYYEQYF.

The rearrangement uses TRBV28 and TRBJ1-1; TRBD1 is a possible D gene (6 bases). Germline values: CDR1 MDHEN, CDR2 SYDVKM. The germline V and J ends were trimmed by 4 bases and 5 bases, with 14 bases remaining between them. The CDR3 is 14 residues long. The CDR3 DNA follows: TGTGCCAGCAGTTCCACAGGGAGAAGAACTGAAGCTTTCTTT. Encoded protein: CASSSTGRRTEAFF.

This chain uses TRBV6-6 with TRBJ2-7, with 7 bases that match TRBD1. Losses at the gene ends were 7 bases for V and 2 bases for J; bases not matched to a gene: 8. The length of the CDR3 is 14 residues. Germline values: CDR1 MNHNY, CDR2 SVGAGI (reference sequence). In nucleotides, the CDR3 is TGTGCCAGCACCCCGACTGGGACAGCCTACGAGCAGTACTTC. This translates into CASTPTGTAYEQYF.

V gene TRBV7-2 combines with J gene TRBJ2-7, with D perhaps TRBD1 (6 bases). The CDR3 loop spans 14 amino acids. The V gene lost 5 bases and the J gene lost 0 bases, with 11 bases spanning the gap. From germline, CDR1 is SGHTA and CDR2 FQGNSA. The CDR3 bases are TGTGCCAGCAGCCGGGACACTAGCTCCTACGAGCAGTACTTC. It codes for CASSRDTSSYEQYF.

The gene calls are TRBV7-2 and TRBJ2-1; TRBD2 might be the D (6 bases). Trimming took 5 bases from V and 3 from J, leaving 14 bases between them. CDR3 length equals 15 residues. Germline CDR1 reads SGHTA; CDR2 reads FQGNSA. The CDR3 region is CASSRVSGVYNEQFF. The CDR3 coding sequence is TGTGCCAGCAGCCGCGTTTCGGGAGTCTACAATGAGCAGTTCTTC. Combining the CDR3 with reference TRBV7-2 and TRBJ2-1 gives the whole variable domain GAGVSQSPSNKVTEKGKDVELRCDPISGHTALYWYRQSLGQGLEFLIYFQGNSAPDKSGLPSDRFSAERTGGSVSTLTIQRTQQEDSAVYLCASSRVSGVYNEQFFGPGTRLTVL.

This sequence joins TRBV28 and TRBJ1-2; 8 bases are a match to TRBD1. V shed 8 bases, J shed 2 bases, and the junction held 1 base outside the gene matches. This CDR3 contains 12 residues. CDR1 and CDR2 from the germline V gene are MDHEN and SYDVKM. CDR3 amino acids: CASDRGNYGYTF. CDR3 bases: TGTGCCAGCGACAGGGGCAACTATGGCTACACCTTC.

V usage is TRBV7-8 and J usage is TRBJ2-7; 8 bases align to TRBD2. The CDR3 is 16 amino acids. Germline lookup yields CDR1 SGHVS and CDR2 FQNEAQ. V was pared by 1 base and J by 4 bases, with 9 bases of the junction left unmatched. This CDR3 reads CASSLVTGGPGYEQYF. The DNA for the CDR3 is TGTGCCAGCAGCTTAGTGACGGGAGGGCCCGGTTACGAGCAGTACTTC.

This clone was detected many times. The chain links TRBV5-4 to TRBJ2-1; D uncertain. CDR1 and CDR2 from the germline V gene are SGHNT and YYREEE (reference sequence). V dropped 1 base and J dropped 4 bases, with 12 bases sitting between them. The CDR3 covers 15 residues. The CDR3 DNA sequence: TGTGCCAGCAGCTTGCGCGGCGGCGAGTACAATGAGCAGTTCTTC. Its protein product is CASSLRGGEYNEQFF.

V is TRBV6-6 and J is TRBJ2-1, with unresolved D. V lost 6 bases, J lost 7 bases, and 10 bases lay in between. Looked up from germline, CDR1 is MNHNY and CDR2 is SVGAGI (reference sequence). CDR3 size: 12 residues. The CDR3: CASSTSGNEQFF. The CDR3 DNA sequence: TGTGCCAGCAGCACTTCGGGTAATGAGCAGTTCTTC.

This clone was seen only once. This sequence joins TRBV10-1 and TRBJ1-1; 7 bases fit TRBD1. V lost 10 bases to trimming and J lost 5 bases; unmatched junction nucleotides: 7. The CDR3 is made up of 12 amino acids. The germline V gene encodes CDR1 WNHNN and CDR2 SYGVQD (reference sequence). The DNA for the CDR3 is TGCGCCATCCCACAGGGGAAGACTGAAGCTTTCTTT. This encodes CAIPQGKTEAFF.

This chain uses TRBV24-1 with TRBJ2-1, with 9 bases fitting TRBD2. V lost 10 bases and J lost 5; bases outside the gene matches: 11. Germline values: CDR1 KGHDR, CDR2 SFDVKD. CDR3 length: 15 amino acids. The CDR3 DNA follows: TGTGCCACTAGGGGCCTAGCGGGGCAGGACAATGAGCAGTTCTTC. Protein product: CATRGLAGQDNEQFF.

The CDR3 nucleotides read TGTGCCAGCAGCTTAGAAGGGACTAGCGGGGGGGAGCAGTTCTTC. The encoded protein is CASSLEGTSGGEQFF. The chain combines TRBV7-2 with TRBJ2-1; TRBD2 matches 15 bases. V lost 1 base and J lost 10; bases outside the gene matches: 2. This CDR3 region has 15 residues. Germline V CDR1 and CDR2: SGHTA, FQGNSA. Together with reference TRBV7-2 and TRBJ2-1, the CDR3 gives the full variable domain: GAGVSQSPSNKVTEKGKDVELRCDPISGHTALYWYRQSLGQGLEFLIYFQGNSAPDKSGLPSDRFSAERTGGSVSTLTIQRTQQEDSAVYLCASSLEGTSGGEQFFGPGTRLTVL.

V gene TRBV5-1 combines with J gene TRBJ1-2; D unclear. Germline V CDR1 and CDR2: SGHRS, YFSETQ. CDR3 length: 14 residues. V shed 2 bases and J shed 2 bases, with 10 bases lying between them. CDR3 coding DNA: TGCGCCAGCAGCTTCTTCCCAGGCAACTATGGCTACACCTTC. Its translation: CASSFFPGNYGYTF.

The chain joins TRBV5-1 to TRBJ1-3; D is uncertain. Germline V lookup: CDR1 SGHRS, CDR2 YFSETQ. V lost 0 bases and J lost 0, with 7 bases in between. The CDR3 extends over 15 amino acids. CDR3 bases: TGCGCCAGCAGCTTGGCTCCGAGCTCTGGAAACACCATATATTTT. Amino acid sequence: CASSLAPSSGNTIYF.